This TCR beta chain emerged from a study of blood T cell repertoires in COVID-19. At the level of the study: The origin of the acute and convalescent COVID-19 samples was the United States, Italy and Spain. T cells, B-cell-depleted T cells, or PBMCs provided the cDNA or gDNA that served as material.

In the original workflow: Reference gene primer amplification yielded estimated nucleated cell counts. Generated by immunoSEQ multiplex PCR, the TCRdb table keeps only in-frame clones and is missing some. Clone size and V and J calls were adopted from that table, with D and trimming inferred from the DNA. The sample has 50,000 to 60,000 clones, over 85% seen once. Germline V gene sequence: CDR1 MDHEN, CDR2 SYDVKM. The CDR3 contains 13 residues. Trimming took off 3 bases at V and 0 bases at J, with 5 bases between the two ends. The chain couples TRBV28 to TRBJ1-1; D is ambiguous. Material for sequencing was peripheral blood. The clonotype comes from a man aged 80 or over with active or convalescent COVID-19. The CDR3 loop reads CASSLTLNTEAFF. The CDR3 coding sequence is TGTGCCAGCAGTTTGACACTGAACACTGAAGCTTTCTTT.